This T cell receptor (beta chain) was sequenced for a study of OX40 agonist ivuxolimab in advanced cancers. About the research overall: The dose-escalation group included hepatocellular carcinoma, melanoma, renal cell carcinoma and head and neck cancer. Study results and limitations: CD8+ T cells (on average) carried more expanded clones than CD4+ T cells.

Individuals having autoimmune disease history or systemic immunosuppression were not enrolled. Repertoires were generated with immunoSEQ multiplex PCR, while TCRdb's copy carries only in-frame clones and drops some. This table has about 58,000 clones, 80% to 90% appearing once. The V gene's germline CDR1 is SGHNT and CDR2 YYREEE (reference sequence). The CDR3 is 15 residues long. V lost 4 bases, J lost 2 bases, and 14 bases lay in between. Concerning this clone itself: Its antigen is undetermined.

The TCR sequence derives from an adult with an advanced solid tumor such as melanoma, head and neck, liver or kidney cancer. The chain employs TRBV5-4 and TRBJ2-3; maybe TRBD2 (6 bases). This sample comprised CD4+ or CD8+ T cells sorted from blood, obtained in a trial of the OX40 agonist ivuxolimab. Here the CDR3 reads CASSTPGRYTDTQYF. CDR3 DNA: TGTGCCAGCAGCACTCCCGGGAGATACACAGATACGCAGTATTTT.